Below are 28 T cell receptor beta chains sequenced from a single sample in a study of CD8+ T cells in alopecia areata. The treatment here: oral pan-JAK inhibitor, 5-10 mg twice daily. cDNA prepared by RNA extraction and subsequent reverse transcription served as the template for sequencing. Data came from immunoSEQ multiplex PCR; TCRdb stores just in-frame clones and leaves some out. The table shows about 270,000 clones, with 60% occurring only once. Sample: CD4+ T cells sorted from blood, taken around week 52, from a patient treated with tofacitinib. The receptors were sampled from a human donor with alopecia areata.

J is TRBJ1-1 and V is TRBV29-1; D might be TRBD1 (6 bases). The V gene lost 7 bases and the J gene lost 8 bases, with 11 bases spanning the gap. Germline V CDR1 and CDR2: SQVTM, ANQGSEA. CDR3 size: 10 residues. CDR3 residues: CSGQVKEAFF. The CDR3, as DNA: TGCAGCGGACAGGTCAAAGAAGCTTTCTTT. Together with reference TRBV29-1 and TRBJ1-1, the CDR3 gives the full variable domain: SAVISQKPSRDICQRGTSLTIQCQVDSQVTMMFWYRQQPGQSLTLIATANQGSEATYESGFVIDKFPISRPNLTFSTLTVSNMSPEDSSIYLCSGQVKEAFFGQGTRLTVV.

The rearrangement joins TRBV18 to TRBJ1-1, with D possibly being TRBD1 (6 bases). Germline CDR1 and CDR2: KGHSH and LQKENI. The CDR3 length is 15 residues. V was trimmed by 1 base and J by 3 bases, leaving 12 bases between them. CDR3 amino acids: CASSPLFGGDTEAFF. The DNA for the CDR3 is TGTGCCAGCTCACCACTCTTTGGGGGCGACACTGAAGCTTTCTTT.

A remark on this clone: One end of the junction varies from germline; a read error may be responsible. For the CDR3, the DNA is TGCGCCAGCAGAGTACAGGGTGCAACTAATGATAAACTGTTTTTT. It encodes CASRVQGATNDKLFF. The chain couples TRBV5-1 to TRBJ1-4; the D gene is possibly TRBD1 (6 bases). The CDR3 runs 15 residues. Germline-derived CDR1 and CDR2 are SGHRS and YFSETQ.

J is TRBJ1-2 and V is TRBV6-5; D unclear. CDR3 size: 12 residues. Trimming pared 7 bases from V and 0 bases from J, leaving 6 bases between. Germline-derived CDR1 and CDR2 are MNHEY and SVGAGI. In DNA form, the CDR3 reads TGTGCCAGCATCTCGGCTAACTATGGCTACACCTTC. Translation gives CASISANYGYTF.

The gene calls are TRBV7-2 and TRBJ1-2; 7 bases line up with TRBD1. The CDR3 length is 13 residues. Germline CDR1 and CDR2: SGHTA and FQGNSA. Trimming cost V 4 bases and J 5 bases; bases outside gene matches: 4. This CDR3 reads CASSSDRHYGYTF. In DNA form, the CDR3 reads TGTGCCAGCAGCTCGGACAGGCATTATGGCTACACCTTC.

This clone was observed a handful of times. The chain employs TRBV29-1 and TRBJ1-2; D is undetermined. CDR1 is SQVTM, CDR2 ANQGSEA, per germline. CDR3 length: 11 amino acids. V lost 7 bases and J 6 bases, leaving 12 bases between the germline ends. DNA for the CDR3: TGCAGCGGAGGATCGCCCCATGGCTACACCTTC. This sequence encodes CSGGSPHGYTF.

The chain has TRBV30 and TRBJ2-3; no definite D call. The CDR3 has 15 amino acids. Germline CDR1 reads GTSNPN; CDR2 reads SVGIG (reference sequence). V gave up 0 bases and J gave up 1 base, with 11 bases separating them. CDR3 protein: CAWSVSDTGTDTQYF. DNA of the CDR3: TGTGCCTGGAGTGTAAGCGATACTGGCACAGATACGCAGTATTTT.

The V and J genes are TRBV30 and TRBJ2-1; D unresolved. V gave up 3 bases and J gave up 0 bases, with 6 bases separating them. From germline, CDR1 is GTSNPN and CDR2 SVGIG (reference sequence). There are 13 residues in the CDR3. Written as DNA, the CDR3 is TGTGCCTGGAGAACCGGCTCCTACAATGAGCAGTTCTTC. Its protein product is CAWRTGSYNEQFF.

A word on this clone: The sample contains more than one DNA sequence encoding this CDR3. This chain links TRBV29-1 with TRBJ2-7; D call uncertain. CDR1 and CDR2 (germline): SQVTM, ANQGSEA. The CDR3 is 13 residues long. V lost 0 bases to trimming and J lost 1 base, with 7 bases between them. CDR3 sequence reads: CSVEDPGSYEQYF. CDR3 coding DNA: TGCAGCGTTGAAGACCCGGGTTCCTACGAGCAGTACTTC.

This chain links TRBV18 with TRBJ2-1; 9 bases agree with TRBD2. The CDR3 is 15 residues long. V shed 4 bases, J shed 4 bases, and the junction held 5 bases outside the gene matches. Germline V gene data show CDR1 as KGHSH and CDR2 as LQKENI. The CDR3 spells CASSQAGGAYNEQFF. Here the CDR3 DNA reads TGTGCCAGCTCACAAGCGGGGGGCGCTTACAATGAGCAGTTCTTC.

Regarding this clone: A junction boundary mismatches the germline segment, possibly from a read error. The CDR3 DNA reads as TGTGCTAGCAGCCCAAGTCCCACAGTACACTACAATGAGCAGTTCTTC. Its translation: CASSPSPTVHYNEQFF. The genes are TRBV7-7 and TRBJ2-7; D gene ambiguous. The J call is in doubt because the DNA end fits TRBJ2-1 better. Per germline, CDR1 SSHAT and CDR2 FNYEAQ (reference sequence). This CDR3 is built from 16 residues.

J is TRBJ2-3 and V is TRBV27, with a tentative D call TRBD1 (6 bases). CDR3 length: 15 residues. V was trimmed by 2 bases and J by 4 bases, leaving 13 bases between them. Germline V gene sequence: CDR1 MNHEY, CDR2 SMNVEV (reference sequence). CDR3 protein: CASSLQGRGPDTQYF. The CDR3 DNA reads as TGTGCCAGCAGTTTACAGGGCAGGGGCCCAGATACGCAGTATTTT.

The chain joins TRBV30 to TRBJ1-2; no definite D call. This CDR3 comprises 12 residues. Trimming took off 2 bases at V and 8 bases at J, with 12 bases between the two ends. Germline lookup yields CDR1 GTSNPN and CDR2 SVGIG (reference sequence). DNA of the CDR3: TGTGCCTGGAGTCGGGAATTGAGGGGCTACACCTTC. It yields the protein CAWSRELRGYTF.

As DNA, the CDR3 is TGTGCCAGCAGGTCTATTCGGGGGAGAAAAGAGACCCAGTACTTC. It translates to CASRSIRGRKETQYF. V usage is TRBV11-2 and J usage is TRBJ2-5; weak D call: TRBD2 (6 bases). The germline V and J ends were trimmed by 6 bases and 3 bases, with 17 bases remaining between them. This CDR3 has 15 amino acids. Germline loops: CDR1 SGHAT, CDR2 FQNNGV.

The rearrangement uses TRBV29-1 and TRBJ2-5, with a possible D match to TRBD1 (6 bases). Germline CDR1 is SQVTM and CDR2 is ANQGSEA. The CDR3 runs 12 residues. Trimming cost V 2 bases and J 4 bases, with 8 bases left between them. The CDR3 is CSVERTVETQYF. The CDR3 DNA reads TGCAGCGTTGAACGGACAGTAGAGACCCAGTACTTC.

The J gene is TRBJ1-1, the V gene TRBV29-1; D gene uncertain. The length of the CDR3 is 12 residues. V was trimmed by 3 bases and J by 11 bases, leaving 16 bases between them. CDR1 and CDR2 from the germline V gene are SQVTM and ANQGSEA. For the CDR3, the DNA is TGCAGCGTTGACTTGGCAGCCGGCAGGGCTTTCTTT. The encoded protein is CSVDLAAGRAFF.

The chain has TRBV30 and TRBJ1-2; weak D call: TRBD1 (5 bases). The CDR3 runs 13 residues. CDR1 is GTSNPN, CDR2 SVGIG, per germline (reference sequence). Trimming removed 1 base at V and 7 bases at J, with 13 bases between. The CDR3, as DNA: TGTGCCTGGAGTGCTGCAGGGATTGGTGGCTACACCTTC. This encodes CAWSAAGIGGYTF.

V is TRBV30 and J is TRBJ2-5, with D unresolved. The CDR3 contains 14 residues. Trimming cost V 0 bases and J 0 bases, with 8 bases left between them. The germline V gene has CDR1 GTSNPN and CDR2 SVGIG (reference sequence). In nucleotides, the CDR3 is TGTGCCTGGAGTGTACGGCTGAACCAAGAGACCCAGTACTTC. Translation: CAWSVRLNQETQYF.

The chain couples TRBV5-1 to TRBJ2-1; D gene uncertain. This CDR3 has 15 residues. The V end was cut by 4 bases, the J end by 0 bases, with 11 bases between. Germline lookup yields CDR1 SGHRS and CDR2 YFSETQ. The CDR3 nucleotides are TGCGCCAGCAGCCCGCAAGCTGGCTCCTACAATGAGCAGTTCTTC. Translated, it gives CASSPQAGSYNEQFF.

The rearrangement uses TRBV30 and TRBJ1-6; D gene ambiguous. Trimming shortened V by 4 bases and J by 5 bases, and 3 bases separated the two germline ends. The germline gives CDR1 GTSNPN, CDR2 SVGIG (reference sequence). This CDR3 is 11 amino acids long. For the CDR3, the DNA is TGTGCCTGGAAGGATAATTCACCCCTCCACTTT. The encoded protein is CAWKDNSPLHF.

This clone was seen more than once but under ten times. The CDR3 reads CASNGGGYTF. The DNA for the CDR3 is TGTGCCAGCAATGGGGGCGGCTACACCTTC. The V and J genes are TRBV27 and TRBJ1-2; D may be TRBD1 (6 bases). The V gene lost 7 bases and the J gene lost 8 bases, with 8 bases spanning the gap. The CDR3 spans 10 residues. Germline V gene sequence: CDR1 MNHEY, CDR2 SMNVEV (reference sequence).

The chain links TRBV29-1 to TRBJ2-7; possible D gene TRBD2, 6 bases. V was clipped by 6 bases and J by 1 base, with 10 bases between them. CDR1 SQVTM and CDR2 ANQGSEA come from the germline V gene. CDR3 length equals 12 residues. The CDR3 nucleotides read TGCAGCGTCAGAGCGGGTTCCTACGAGCAGTACTTC. Protein: CSVRAGSYEQYF.

The chain recombines TRBV27 with TRBJ2-5; possibly TRBD1 for D (6 bases). The CDR3 consists of 13 residues. V dropped 6 bases and J dropped 4 bases, with 12 bases sitting between them. Germline V lookup: CDR1 MNHEY, CDR2 SMNVEV (reference sequence). CDR3 nucleotide sequence: TGTGCCAGCAGAATCGTGGGGGCAGAGACCCAGTACTTC. It codes for CASRIVGAETQYF.

V usage is TRBV30 and J usage is TRBJ2-6; 7 bases match TRBD1. Germline V CDR1 and CDR2: GTSNPN, SVGIG (reference sequence). Unmatched junction bases numbered 1, after V lost 4 bases and J lost 1 base. The length of the CDR3 is 14 residues. In DNA, the CDR3 is TGTGCCTGGACCAGGGGGTCTGGGGCCAACGTCCTGACTTTC. Its protein product is CAWTRGSGANVLTF.

This clone appeared a few times. The gene calls are TRBV27 and TRBJ1-6, with TRBD1 matching 7 bases. Per germline, CDR1 MNHEY and CDR2 SMNVEV (reference sequence). With V trimmed by 5 bases and J by 8 bases, 6 bases remained unmatched. This CDR3 contains 14 residues. The CDR3 coding sequence is TGTGCCAGCAGTCCGGGACAGCGATATTCACCCCTCCACTTT. Translated, it gives CASSPGQRYSPLHF.

V gene TRBV5-4 combines with J gene TRBJ2-7, with 9 bases aligning to TRBD1. This CDR3 region has 14 residues. The V segment lost 3 bases and the J segment 6 bases; nucleotides outside the gene matches: 7. Germline V gives CDR1 SGHNT, CDR2 YYREEE (reference sequence). For the CDR3, the DNA is TGTGCCAGCAGCTGGGGACAGGGATCGGGCGAGCAGTACTTC. Encoded protein: CASSWGQGSGEQYF.

The V gene is TRBV7-2, the J gene TRBJ2-5; D unresolved. The germline gives CDR1 SGHTA, CDR2 FQGNSA. Trimming shortened V by 1 base and J by 2 bases, and 17 bases separated the two germline ends. CDR3 length equals 17 residues. The CDR3 reads CASSLGRRLDNQETQYF. CDR3 nucleotides: TGTGCCAGCAGCTTAGGAAGGCGCTTAGATAATCAAGAGACCCAGTACTTC.

The chain links TRBV5-1 to TRBJ2-1; maybe TRBD2 (6 bases). Between the trimmed V and J ends, which lost 0 bases and 6 bases, there was a span of 13 bases. Germline CDR1 is SGHRS and CDR2 is YFSETQ. CDR3 length: 15 residues. The CDR3 nucleotides read TGCGCCAGCAGCTTGGTGGATAGGGGAGGCAATGAGCAGTTCTTC. It is translated as CASSLVDRGGNEQFF.